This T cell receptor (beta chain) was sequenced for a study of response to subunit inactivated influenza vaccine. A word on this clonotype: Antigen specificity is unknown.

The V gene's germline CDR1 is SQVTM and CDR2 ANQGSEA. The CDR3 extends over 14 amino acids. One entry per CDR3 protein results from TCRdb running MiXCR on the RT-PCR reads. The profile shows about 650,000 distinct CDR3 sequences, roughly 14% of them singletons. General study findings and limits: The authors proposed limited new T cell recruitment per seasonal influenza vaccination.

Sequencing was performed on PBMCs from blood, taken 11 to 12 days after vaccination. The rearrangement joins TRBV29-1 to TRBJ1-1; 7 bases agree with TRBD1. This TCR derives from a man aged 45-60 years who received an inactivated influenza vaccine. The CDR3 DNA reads TGCAGAGGGGGACAGCAATCCATGAACACTGAAGCTTTCTTT. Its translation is CRGGQQSMNTEAFF.